These 8 T cell receptor beta chains came from one sample sequenced in a study of chemoradiotherapy in HPV16-positive cancers. Assay: immunoSEQ multiplex PCR; the TCRdb copy retains only in-frame clones and omits some. The data contain roughly 13,000 clones, roughly 89% of them singletons. The sequencing here drew on tumor tissue, taken from a patient who underwent chemoradiotherapy. These TCRs come from a human donor with HPV-associated anogenital cancer.

This clone was observed once. The rearrangement joins TRBV9 to TRBJ1-1; D remains unclear. In germline, CDR1 is SGDLS, CDR2 YYNGEE. Trimming took off 5 bases at V and 1 base at J, with 12 bases between the two ends. The CDR3 covers 14 residues. The CDR3 DNA reads as TGTGCCAGCAGAAGAGGGAGCGGGAACACTGAAGCTTTCTTT. Residues: CASRRGSGNTEAFF.

V usage is TRBV6-6 and J usage is TRBJ2-2; D remains unclear. The germline V and J ends were trimmed by 5 bases and 5 bases, with 9 bases remaining between them. The CDR3 is 13 amino acids. The germline V gene encodes CDR1 MNHNY and CDR2 SVGAGI (reference sequence). CDR3 amino acids: CASSTTLTGELFF. CDR3 coding DNA: TGTGCCAGCAGTACAACTCTGACCGGGGAGCTGTTTTTT.

J is TRBJ1-1 and V is TRBV6-1; possibly TRBD1 for D (5 bases). The CDR3 is made up of 15 amino acids. Looked up from germline, CDR1 is MNHNS and CDR2 is SASEGT. V was trimmed by 6 bases and J by 5 bases, leaving 19 bases between them. In DNA, the CDR3 is TGTGCCAGCAGGGAGGGCCAAATCGAGGGGACTGAAGCTTTCTTT. It is translated as CASREGQIEGTEAFF.

This clone has just a few counts. The chain combines TRBV7-9 with TRBJ1-5; no clear D gene. Germline CDR1 and CDR2: SEHNR and FQNEAQ (reference sequence). The CDR3 is 12 amino acids. V was pared by 5 bases and J by 2 bases, with 4 bases between. CDR3 nucleotides: TGTGCCAGCAGCCAGGGCAATCAGCCCCAGCATTTT. Its protein is CASSQGNQPQHF.

The chain recombines TRBV29-1 with TRBJ2-2; unclear D gene. V was cut by 7 bases and J by 1 base, with 13 bases left in between. This CDR3 is built from 14 residues. The germline CDR1 and CDR2 sequences are SQVTM and ANQGSEA. The CDR3 DNA reads TGCAGCGCTACTCCCCCTTTGAACACCGGGGAGCTGTTTTTT. This gives the protein CSATPPLNTGELFF.

The rearrangement uses TRBV5-5 and TRBJ2-7; D perhaps matches TRBD2 (6 bases). V lost 5 bases and J 6 bases, leaving 18 bases between the germline ends. Germline CDR1 and CDR2: SGHKS and YYEKEE (reference sequence). This CDR3 region has 14 residues. CDR3 residues: CASRLGLNGGEQYF. In nucleotides, the CDR3 is TGTGCCAGCAGGCTAGGACTAAATGGAGGCGAGCAGTACTTC. Full variable domain (outside the CDR3, taken from reference TRBV5-5 and TRBJ2-7): DAGVTQSPTHLIKTRGQQVTLRCSPISGHKSVSWYQQVLGQGPQFIFQYYEKEERGRGNFPDRFSARQFPNYSSELNVNALLLGDSALYLCASRLGLNGGEQYFGPGTRLTVT.

V usage is TRBV11-3 and J usage is TRBJ1-2; possibly TRBD1 for D (5 bases). Germline CDR1 reads SGHNT; CDR2 reads YENEEA. Trimming removed 5 bases at V and 2 bases at J, with 9 bases between. The CDR3 is 13 amino acids. The CDR3 DNA sequence: TGTGCCAGCAGCCGGGACGGAAACTATGGCTACACCTTC. The encoded protein is CASSRDGNYGYTF. Filled out from reference TRBV11-3 and TRBJ1-2, the complete variable domain reads EAGVVQSPRYKIIEKKQPVAFWCNPISGHNTLYWYLQNLGQGPELLIRYENEEAVDDSQLPKDRFSAERLKGVDSTLKIQPAELGDSAVYLCASSRDGNYGYTFGSGTRLTVV.

In the case of this clone: At one boundary the junction diverges from the germline segment, which might be a read error. The chain is built from TRBV7-7 and TRBJ2-5, with 10 nucleotides matching TRBD2. The germline gives CDR1 SSHAT, CDR2 FNYEAQ (reference sequence). The CDR3 has 14 residues. CDR3 sequence: CASSLASGRETQYF. The CDR3 DNA reads as TGTGCTAGCAGCTTAGCTAGCGGGAGAGAGACCCAGTACTTC.